This TCR beta chain was retrieved from a study of human T cells and chemical hapten exposure. Sample time point: patch test 1, 2 weeks after DPC sensitization. Treatment given: therapeutic diphenylcyclopropenone sensitization with weekly scalp DPC. As originally analysed: Sample TCR totals centred on a median of approximately 100,000, ranging roughly 20,000 to 690,600. TCRdb ran MiXCR on the RACE reads and lists one entry per CDR3 protein. None of the V and J calls come from the authors' own analysis; TCRdb made them. The profile shows some 180,000 distinct CDR3 sequences, approximately 20% of them singletons. Germline V gene sequence: CDR1 MGHRA, CDR2 YSYEKL. This CDR3 is 15 amino acids long. Trimming shortened V by 2 bases and J by 1 base, and 12 bases separated the two germline ends.

The clonotype was recovered from a woman aged 45-65 years with alopecia areata. Some clones in this sample may be carry-over from other donors' samples. The material sequenced was whole blood, taken in connection with sensitization to the hapten diphenylcyclopropenone (DPC). The chain is built from TRBV4-1 and TRBJ2-7; D gene uncertain. For the CDR3, the DNA is TGCGCCAGCAGCCAACGACTGGCTCTATCCTACGAGCAGTACTTC. This sequence encodes CASSQRLALSYEQYF.